This entry lists 18 T cell receptor beta chains sequenced from one sample in a study of PD-1 blockade in classical Hodgkin lymphoma. Clones were read by immunoSEQ multiplex PCR, and TCRdb kept only the in-frame ones, dropping some. The table has 20,000 to 30,000 clones, around 70% seen once. The patients all showed relapse after autologous stem cell transplantation, while their brentuximab vedotin exposure varied. The starting material was peripheral blood mononuclear cells (PBMCs), obtained at baseline. These receptors were collected from a human donor with classical Hodgkin lymphoma.

The genes are TRBV5-4 and TRBJ2-1; D gene uncertain. Germline assignment: CDR1 SGHNT and CDR2 YYREEE (reference sequence). Trimming stripped 0 bases from V and 4 bases from J, with 11 bases between. The CDR3 extends over 15 amino acids. The CDR3 region has the DNA TGTGCCAGCAGCTTGGAGGACCTAGGGTACAATGAGCAGTTCTTC. Amino acid sequence: CASSLEDLGYNEQFF. The full variable domain, completed using reference TRBV5-4 and TRBJ2-1, is ETGVTQSPTHLIKTRGQQVTLRCSSQSGHNTVSWYQQALGQGPQFIFQYYREEENGRGNFPPRFSGLQFPNYSSELNVNALELDDSALYLCASSLEDLGYNEQFFGPGTRLTVL.

The chain combines TRBV6-1 with TRBJ2-7; 14 bases map to TRBD2. The CDR3 contains 14 residues. CDR1 and CDR2 (germline): MNHNS, SASEGT. The trim removed 6 bases at V and 3 bases at J, leaving 1 base unmatched. This chain's CDR3 is CASSGTSGGYEQYF. CDR3 nucleotides: TGTGCCAGCAGCGGGACTAGCGGGGGCTACGAGCAGTACTTC.

This chain links TRBV19 with TRBJ2-1; D gene uncertain. Trimming removed 5 bases at V and 8 bases at J, with 22 bases between. Germline lookup yields CDR1 LNHDA and CDR2 SQIVND (reference sequence). This CDR3 has 16 amino acids. The CDR3 sequence is CASSERSLGFGDEQFF. CDR3 sequence (DNA): TGTGCCAGTAGTGAAAGATCCCTGGGATTTGGGGATGAGCAGTTCTTC. The full variable domain, completed using reference TRBV19 and TRBJ2-1, is DGGITQSPKYLFRKEGQNVTLSCEQNLNHDAMYWYRQDPGQGLRLIYYSQIVNDFQKGDIAEGYSVSREKKESFPLTVTSAQKNPTAFYLCASSERSLGFGDEQFFGPGTRLTVL.

This rearrangement joins TRBV7-8 to TRBJ2-5, with TRBD2 matching over 8 bases. CDR3 size: 16 residues. Germline CDR1 reads SGHVS; CDR2 reads FQNEAQ. Trimming removed 4 bases from V and 2 bases from J; junction bases left unmatched: 9. In DNA form, the CDR3 reads TGTGCCAGCAGCTCCCCGGGGGGGCTTCTTCAAGAGACCCAGTACTTC. This sequence encodes CASSSPGGLLQETQYF. The whole variable domain, remainder taken from reference TRBV7-8 and TRBJ2-5, is GAGVSQSPRYKVAKRGQDVALRCDPISGHVSLFWYQQALGQGPEFLTYFQNEAQLDKSGLPSDRFFAERPEGSVSTLKIQRTQQEDSAVYLCASSSPGGLLQETQYFGPGTRLLVL.

This clone was found a few times. The chain carries TRBV21-1 and TRBJ2-5; TRBD1 was called by the table and not checked on the DNA. TRBV21-1 is tagged as a pseudogene. The CDR3 runs to 19 residues. The DNA for the CDR3 is TGTGCCAGCAGCAAAGGATCGGGGACAGGGACTTGCTTGGGGGAGACCCAGTACTTC. It encodes CASSKGSGTGTCLGETQYF.

V usage is TRBV27 and J usage is TRBJ1-2; no firm D call. Germline V gives CDR1 MNHEY, CDR2 SMNVEV (reference sequence). The germline V and J ends were trimmed by 4 bases and 5 bases, with 20 bases remaining between them. CDR3 length: 16 residues. CDR3 coding DNA: TGTGCCAGCAGTTCCACCCAACGGGCCGCCCTATATGGCTACACCTTC. Translating it yields CASSSTQRAALYGYTF.

CDR3 residues: CASRQLTSGDQETQYF. CDR3 coding DNA: TGTGCCAGCAGGCAATTGACTAGCGGGGATCAAGAGACCCAGTACTTC. V is TRBV27 and J is TRBJ2-5; 11 bases match TRBD2. The CDR3 is 16 amino acids. The germline V gene encodes CDR1 MNHEY and CDR2 SMNVEV (reference sequence). The trim removed 6 bases at V and 2 bases at J, leaving 8 bases unmatched.

The rearrangement links TRBV7-6 to TRBJ1-1, with D possibly TRBD1 on 5 matching bases. The CDR3 extends over 13 amino acids. The germline V gene encodes CDR1 SGHVS and CDR2 FNYEAQ. Between the trimmed V and J ends, which lost 5 bases and 2 bases, there was a span of 9 bases. The CDR3 reads CASSLGQNTEAFF. CDR3 in DNA: TGTGCCAGCAGCCTCGGACAAAACACTGAAGCTTTCTTT. The complete variable domain, with remaining parts taken from reference TRBV7-6 and TRBJ1-1, reads GAGVSQSPRYKVTKRGQDVALRCDPISGHVSLYWYRQALGQGPEFLTYFNYEAQQDKSGLPNDRFSAERPEGSISTLTIQRTEQRDSAMYRCASSLGQNTEAFFGQGTRLTVV.

This rearrangement joins TRBV9 to TRBJ2-7; 13 bases are a match to TRBD2. The CDR3 runs to 16 residues. With V trimmed by 0 bases and J by 2 bases, 2 bases remained unmatched. The V gene's germline CDR1 is SGDLS and CDR2 YYNGEE. The CDR3 loop reads CASSVGLAGGTYEQYF. In DNA, the CDR3 is TGTGCCAGCAGCGTAGGACTAGCGGGGGGTACCTACGAGCAGTACTTC. Complete variable domain (other parts from reference TRBV9 and TRBJ2-7): DSGVTQTPKHLITATGQRVTLRCSPRSGDLSVYWYQQSLDQGLQFLIQYYNGEERAKGNILERFSAQQFPDLHSELNLSSLELGDSALYFCASSVGLAGGTYEQYFGPGTRLTVT.

V gene TRBV30 combines with J gene TRBJ2-7; D gene unclear. The CDR3 spans 12 residues. Germline V gives CDR1 GTSNPN, CDR2 SVGIG (reference sequence). V lost 2 bases and J lost 7, with 12 bases in between. In DNA form, the CDR3 reads TGTGCCTGGAGTCGCACTCTCGGGGAGCAGTACTTC. It encodes CAWSRTLGEQYF.

The V gene is TRBV7-8, the J gene TRBJ2-7; 10 bases agree with TRBD2. After removal of 2 bases from V and 6 bases from J, the junction contained 7 bases not matched to a gene. Germline V lookup: CDR1 SGHVS, CDR2 FQNEAQ. The CDR3 contains 15 residues. The CDR3 bases are TGTGCCAGCAGCTTATGGAGCGGGGGGGCCTTCGAGCAGTACTTC. This sequence encodes CASSLWSGGAFEQYF.

This rearrangement joins TRBV6-6 to TRBJ2-3, with D possibly TRBD1 on 5 matching bases. Germline CDR1 is MNHNY and CDR2 is SVGAGI (reference sequence). This CDR3 comprises 14 residues. Trimming left V 10 bases short and J 2 bases short, with 16 bases between. CDR3: CATDAQGFTDTQYF. The CDR3 bases are TGTGCCACAGACGCCCAGGGATTCACAGATACGCAGTATTTT.

The chain recombines TRBV4-1 with TRBJ1-2, with a weak D call TRBD1 (6 bases). V lost 1 base and J 3 bases, leaving 15 bases between the germline ends. CDR1 is MGHRA and CDR2 is YSYEKL in the germline V gene. The CDR3 is 16 residues long. In nucleotides, the CDR3 is TGCGCCAGCAGCCAAGTTCAACAGGGAGGGGACTATGGCTACACCTTC. Translating gives CASSQVQQGGDYGYTF.

This chain connects TRBV7-9 to TRBJ2-3, with no clear D. Germline-derived CDR1 and CDR2 are SEHNR and FQNEAQ (reference sequence). The germline V and J ends were trimmed by 4 bases and 4 bases, with 18 bases remaining between them. This CDR3 has 16 amino acids. CDR3 in DNA: TGTGCCAGCAGCTCCGTACTTGCCGCTGCGGCAGATACGCAGTATTTT. Translated, it gives CASSSVLAAAADTQYF.

The chain joins TRBV2 to TRBJ2-7; TRBD1 aligns across 9 bases. The length of the CDR3 is 14 residues. CDR1 is SNHLY and CDR2 is FYNNEI in the germline V gene. Unmatched junction bases numbered 4, after V lost 7 bases and J lost 0 bases. In DNA form, the CDR3 reads TGTGCCAGCACCGGGACAGGGAGCTCCTACGAGCAGTACTTC. Translated, it gives CASTGTGSSYEQYF. The full variable domain, rest sourced from reference TRBV2 and TRBJ2-7, is EPEVTQTPSHQVTQMGQEVILRCVPISNHLYFYWYRQILGQKVEFLVSFYNNEISEKSEIFDDQFSVERPDGSNFTLKIRSTKLEDSAMYFCASTGTGSSYEQYFGPGTRLTVT.

The V gene is TRBV7-6, the J gene TRBJ2-7; 7 bases line up with TRBD1. The V segment lost 5 bases and the J segment 0 bases; nucleotides outside the gene matches: 7. The CDR3 consists of 15 residues. Germline V CDR1 and CDR2: SGHVS, FNYEAQ. CDR3 nucleotides: TGTGCCAGCAGCGTAGGGACAGATTACTCCTACGAGCAGTACTTC. As protein: CASSVGTDYSYEQYF.

The rearrangement uses TRBV19 and TRBJ1-6, with D hard to call. The V gene lost 0 bases and the J gene lost 7 bases, with 4 bases spanning the gap. Germline CDR1 LNHDA, CDR2 SQIVND (reference sequence). The CDR3 spans 13 residues. DNA of the CDR3: TGTGCCAGTAGTATAGAGAGGAATTCACCCCTCCACTTT. The encoded protein is CASSIERNSPLHF.

V usage is TRBV28 and J usage is TRBJ2-2; 10 nucleotides align to TRBD1. Germline V CDR1 and CDR2: MDHEN, SYDVKM. V trimming: 5 bases; J trimming: 7 bases; junction bases outside the gene matches: 7. The CDR3 extends over 15 amino acids. The CDR3 loop reads CASSAPTGGVGELFF. Written as DNA, the CDR3 is TGTGCCAGCAGTGCCCCGACAGGGGGCGTCGGGGAGCTGTTTTTT.